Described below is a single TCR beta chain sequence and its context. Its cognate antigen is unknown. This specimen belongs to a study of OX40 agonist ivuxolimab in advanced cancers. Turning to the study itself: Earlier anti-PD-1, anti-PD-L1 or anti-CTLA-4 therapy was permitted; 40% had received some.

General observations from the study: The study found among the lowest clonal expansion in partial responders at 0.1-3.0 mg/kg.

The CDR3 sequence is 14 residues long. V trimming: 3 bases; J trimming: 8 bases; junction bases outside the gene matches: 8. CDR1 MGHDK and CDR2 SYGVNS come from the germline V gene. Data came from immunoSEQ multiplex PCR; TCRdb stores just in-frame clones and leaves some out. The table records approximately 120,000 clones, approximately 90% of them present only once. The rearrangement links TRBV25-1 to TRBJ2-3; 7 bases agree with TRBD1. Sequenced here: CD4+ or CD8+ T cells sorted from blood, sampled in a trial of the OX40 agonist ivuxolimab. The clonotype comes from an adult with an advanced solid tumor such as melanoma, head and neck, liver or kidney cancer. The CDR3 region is CASSDLTGVGTQYF. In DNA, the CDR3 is TGTGCCAGCAGTGACCTAACAGGGGTGGGTACGCAGTATTTT.